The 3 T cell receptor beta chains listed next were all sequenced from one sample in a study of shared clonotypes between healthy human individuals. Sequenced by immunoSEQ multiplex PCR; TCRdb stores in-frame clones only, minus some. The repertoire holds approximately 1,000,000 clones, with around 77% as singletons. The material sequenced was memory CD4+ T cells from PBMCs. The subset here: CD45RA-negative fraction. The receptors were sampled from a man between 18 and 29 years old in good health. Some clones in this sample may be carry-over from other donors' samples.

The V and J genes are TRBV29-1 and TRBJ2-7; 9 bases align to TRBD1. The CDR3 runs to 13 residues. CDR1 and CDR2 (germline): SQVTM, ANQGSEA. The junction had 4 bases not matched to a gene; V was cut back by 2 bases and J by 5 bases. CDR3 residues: CSVEKGTGNEQYF. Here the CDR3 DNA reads TGCAGCGTTGAAAAGGGGACAGGGAACGAGCAGTACTTC.

The CDR3 nucleotides are TGTGCCAGCAGTTTTGAGGGGGCGATTAAAAACGTCCTGACTTTC. This translates into CASSFEGAIKNVLTF. The chain employs TRBV28 and TRBJ2-6, with 7 bases lining up with TRBD1. Germline V gene data show CDR1 as MDHEN and CDR2 as SYDVKM. The CDR3 runs 15 residues. V was pared by 3 bases and J by 10 bases, with 9 bases of the junction left unmatched.

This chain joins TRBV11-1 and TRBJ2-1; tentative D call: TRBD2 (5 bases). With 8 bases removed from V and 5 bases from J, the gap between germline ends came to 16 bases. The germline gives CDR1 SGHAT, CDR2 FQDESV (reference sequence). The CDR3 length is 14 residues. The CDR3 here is CASAPGYLNNEQFF. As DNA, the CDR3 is TGTGCCAGCGCGCCGGGGTACTTGAACAATGAGCAGTTCTTC.